This is a list of T cell receptor beta chains from one sample in a study of blood T cell repertoires in COVID-19. TCRdb's copy holds only in-frame clones and misses some; the assay was immunoSEQ multiplex PCR. The sample includes more than 300,000 clones, more than 85% of them seen just once. The sequenced sample was PBMCs or T cells enriched from blood (not recorded which). The receptor set was obtained from a woman under 40 who had recovered from COVID-19. The CDR3 runs from the conserved cysteine through the conserved F or W. The D gene is left open where the match is weak. Only part of the rows carry a size: once, few, many, or a class if the clone is expanded.

V	J	size	D	CDR3	DNA
TRBV11-2	TRBJ1-6	-	TRBD1	CASSNPGTGGSPLHF	TGTGCCAGCAGCAACCCGGGGACAGGGGGTTCACCCCTCCACTTT
TRBV11-1	TRBJ2-3	-	TRBD2	CASSLFASGRDTQYF	TGTGCCAGCAGCTTATTTGCTAGCGGGAGGGATACGCAGTATTTT
TRBV7-9	TRBJ2-5	-	-	CASSLSGEETQYF	TGTGCCAGCAGCTTATCCGGGGAAGAGACCCAGTACTTC
TRBV5-1	TRBJ1-3	few	-	CASSFQGPGNTIYF	TGCGCCAGCAGCTTCCAGGGCCCTGGAAACACCATATATTTT
TRBV19	TRBJ1-2	once	TRBD1	CASSMEQGAWYGYTF	TGTGCCAGTAGTATGGAACAGGGGGCTTGGTATGGCTACACCTTC
TRBV15	TRBJ2-4	-	TRBD2	CATNRDYPNIQYF	TGTGCCACCAACCGGGACTACCCGAACATTCAGTACTTC
TRBV2	TRBJ1-2	-	-	CATSGLDYGYTF	TGTGCCACCTCAGGGTTGGACTATGGCTACACCTTC
TRBV30	TRBJ2-5	-	TRBD1	CAWSLGQGNWETQYF	TGTGCCTGGAGTTTGGGACAGGGAAATTGGGAGACCCAGTACTTC
TRBV5-8	TRBJ2-1	-	TRBD1	CASSESGGYSYNEQFF	TGTGCCAGCAGCGAGTCAGGGGGCTACTCCTACAATGAGCAGTTCTTC
TRBV5-6	TRBJ2-3	-	-	CASSLGLSSTDTQYF	TGTGCCAGCAGCCTGGGACTTTCTAGCACAGATACGCAGTATTTT